The 17 T cell receptor beta chains in this list originate from one sample, sequenced in a study of vaccination and CD4 T cells after COVID-19. Stated treatment: roughly 10-day PBMC culture with coronavirus spike peptide pools or control peptides (ViraFEST assay). CD4+ T cells that had been cultured provided DNA sequenced with the Oncomine TCR Beta short-read assay. TCRdb analysed the PCR reads with MiXCR anew, one entry per CDR3 protein. In the table there are more than 10,000 distinct CDR3 sequences, around half of which are singletons. Their specific antigens are unknown. The sequencing sample was made of CD4+ T cells from blood, cultured in vitro. The origin of the receptors is a human donor who had recovered from COVID-19.

This chain joins TRBV6-1 and TRBJ1-1; TRBD1 aligns across 7 bases. CDR3 length: 16 amino acids. V trimming: 7 bases; J trimming: 0 bases; junction bases outside the gene matches: 11. Germline loops: CDR1 MNHNS, CDR2 SASEGT. This CDR3 reads CASTTRTGYMNTEAFF. CDR3 DNA: TGTGCCAGCACCACCCGGACAGGCTACATGAACACTGAAGCTTTCTTT.

This chain links TRBV7-9 with TRBJ1-4; tentative D call: TRBD1 (5 bases). The germline CDR1 and CDR2 sequences are SEHNR and FQNEAQ (reference sequence). The CDR3 spans 12 residues. The V end lost 3 bases, the J end lost 7 bases, and 6 bases lay between the germline ends. CDR3 sequence (DNA): TGTGCCAGCAGCTTCGGGGGTGAAAAACTGTTTTTT. Translated: CASSFGGEKLFF.

This clonotype was seen more than once but under ten times. The V call is TRBV7-2, the J call TRBJ1-5, with D tentatively TRBD1 (6 bases). Germline V gene lookup returns CDR1 SGHTA and CDR2 FQGNSA. The CDR3 consists of 17 residues. The V end was cut by 5 bases, the J end by 0 bases, with 17 bases between. CDR3 coding DNA: TGTGCCAGCAGCCCCCCCCCCGGGGGCCTTAGCAATCAGCCCCAGCATTTT. Its translation: CASSPPPGGLSNQPQHF.

This clonotype was detected a few times. V and J are TRBV7-2 and TRBJ2-5; no reliable D call. Germline-derived CDR1 and CDR2 are SGHTA and FQGNSA. V dropped 1 base and J dropped 5 bases, with 8 bases sitting between them. This CDR3 contains 13 residues. In DNA, the CDR3 is TGTGCCAGCAGCTTAGTTCGGGCCGAGACCCAGTACTTC. Translating it yields CASSLVRAETQYF.

V gene TRBV20-1 combines with J gene TRBJ2-3; 10 nucleotides align to TRBD1. V trimming: 4 bases; J trimming: 6 bases; junction bases outside the gene matches: 25. Germline CDR1 DFQATT, CDR2 SNEGSKA (reference sequence). This CDR3 spans 20 amino acids. The CDR3, as DNA: TGCAGTGCTAAGAGCCCCGGGACAGGGGAGTATTGGGGTGGGTTGGATACGCAGTATTTT. Translation gives CSAKSPGTGEYWGGLDTQYF.

This clonotype was seen a few times. The V and J genes are TRBV6-1 and TRBJ1-6; no definite D call. The CDR3 runs 13 residues. Germline CDR1 reads MNHNS; CDR2 reads SASEGT. Trimming took 1 base from V and 13 from J, leaving 11 bases between them. This CDR3 reads CASSEGRSLPLHF. The CDR3 DNA reads TGTGCCAGCAGTGAAGGTCGGAGCCTGCCCCTCCACTTT.

This clonotype was observed a handful of times. This chain links TRBV15 with TRBJ2-2; D unresolved. This CDR3 region has 16 residues. Germline CDR1 LNHNV, CDR2 YYDKDF (reference sequence). V was trimmed by 2 bases and J by 3 bases, leaving 13 bases between them. CDR3 DNA sequence: TGTGCCACCAGCAGATTTTATGGGGTGGACACCGGGGAGCTGTTTTTT. Translating it yields CATSRFYGVDTGELFF. Variable domain in full (rest from reference TRBV15 and TRBJ2-2): DAMVIQNPRYQVTQFGKPVTLSCSQTLNHNVMYWYQQKSSQAPKLLFHYYDKDFNNEADTPDNFQSRRPNTSFCFLDIRSPGLGDTAMYLCATSRFYGVDTGELFFGEGSRLTVL.

The genes are TRBV12-3 or TRBV12-4 and TRBJ2-2; tentatively, D is TRBD1 (6 bases). Trimming pared 4 bases from V and 7 bases from J, leaving 10 bases between. The CDR3 consists of 13 residues. The CDR3 spells CASSSRGNGELFF. CDR3 sequence (DNA): TGTGCCAGCAGTTCCAGGGGCAACGGGGAGCTGTTTTTT.

This clonotype was counted only a few times. V and J are TRBV5-4 and TRBJ2-3; 15 bases match TRBD2. This CDR3 has 19 amino acids. Germline assignment: CDR1 SGHNT and CDR2 YYREEE (reference sequence). Trimming at V came to 4 bases and at J to 2 bases, leaving 11 bases not matched to a gene. The CDR3 sequence: CASSLPGLAGGGDTDTQYF. The CDR3 DNA follows: TGTGCCAGCAGCCTCCCGGGACTAGCGGGGGGCGGGGACACAGATACGCAGTATTTT.

The chain is built from TRBV19 and TRBJ2-2, with a possible D match to TRBD1 (5 bases). Trimming cost V 6 bases and J 2 bases, with 13 bases left between them. There are 15 residues in the CDR3. The germline gives CDR1 LNHDA, CDR2 SQIVND (reference sequence). As DNA, the CDR3 is TGTGCCAGTAGCTCCAGGGTAACCAACACCGGGGAGCTGTTTTTT. Translation: CASSSRVTNTGELFF.

This clonotype appeared a few times. The rearrangement uses TRBV11-2 and TRBJ2-5; D may be TRBD2 (6 bases). The CDR3 has 16 residues. Germline CDR1 SGHAT, CDR2 FQNNGV. With 1 base removed from V and 2 bases from J, the gap between germline ends came to 14 bases. CDR3: CASSLVTGGAQETQYF. The CDR3 DNA sequence: TGTGCCAGCAGCTTAGTAACGGGCGGGGCACAAGAGACCCAGTACTTC. Filled out from reference TRBV11-2 and TRBJ2-5, the complete variable domain reads EAGVAQSPRYKIIEKRQSVAFWCNPISGHATLYWYQQILGQGPKLLIQFQNNGVVDDSQLPKDRFSAERLKGVDSTLKIQPAKLEDSAVYLCASSLVTGGAQETQYFGPGTRLLVL.

This clonotype was detected only a few times. The chain carries TRBV20-1 and TRBJ2-3; 7 positions match TRBD2. Germline assignment: CDR1 DFQATT and CDR2 SNEGSKA (reference sequence). V trimming: 7 bases; J trimming: 3 bases; junction bases outside the gene matches: 13. This CDR3 region has 15 residues. The CDR3 sequence is CSVGGTPLGTDTQYF. The CDR3 coding sequence is TGCAGTGTCGGGGGGACTCCACTAGGGACAGATACGCAGTATTTT.

The genes are TRBV7-9 and TRBJ1-2, with 9 bases lining up with TRBD1. The V segment lost 5 bases and the J segment 3 bases; nucleotides outside the gene matches: 10. CDR1 and CDR2 (germline): SEHNR, FQNEAQ (reference sequence). This CDR3 region has 16 residues. The chain's CDR3 is CASSQTPGQGDYGYTF. In DNA, the CDR3 is TGTGCCAGCAGCCAGACGCCGGGACAGGGTGACTATGGCTACACCTTC. The entire variable domain, with the rest obtained from reference TRBV7-9 and TRBJ1-2, is as follows: DTGVSQNPRHKITKRGQNVTFRCDPISEHNRLYWYRQTLGQGPEFLTYFQNEAQLEKSRLLSDRFSAERPKGSFSTLEIQRTEQGDSAMYLCASSQTPGQGDYGYTFGSGTRLTVV.

The CDR3 region is CASSGGQGPYEQYF. The DNA for the CDR3 is TGTGCCAGCAGTGGGGGACAGGGGCCCTACGAGCAGTACTTC. The rearrangement uses TRBV2 and TRBJ2-7, with 10 bases aligning to TRBD1. The germline gives CDR1 SNHLY, CDR2 FYNNEI. The CDR3 consists of 14 residues. V gave up 4 bases and J gave up 2 bases; unmatched junction bases: 2.

The J gene is TRBJ2-1, the V gene TRBV12-3 or TRBV12-4; D perhaps matches TRBD1 (6 bases). The CDR3 covers 15 residues. V dropped 8 bases and J dropped 7 bases, with 21 bases sitting between them. The CDR3 sequence: CASDITGPGVNEQFF. The CDR3, as DNA: TGTGCCAGCGATATCACAGGGCCTGGTGTAAATGAGCAGTTCTTC.

This clonotype was seen more than once but under ten times. This chain joins TRBV12-3 or TRBV12-4 and TRBJ2-1; D remains unclear. CDR3 length: 12 residues. Between the trimmed V and J ends, which lost 3 bases and 7 bases, there was a span of 7 bases. The CDR3 region has the DNA TGTGCCAGCAGTTTCTGGGGTAATGAGCAGTTCTTC. This sequence encodes CASSFWGNEQFF.

The genes are TRBV2 and TRBJ2-1; the D is unclear. Trimming removed 1 base from V and 8 bases from J, with 15 bases in between. CDR3 length equals 15 residues. Germline CDR1 reads SNHLY; CDR2 reads FYNNEI. In DNA form, the CDR3 reads TGTGCCAGCAGTGAAGTGGTTCCCTCCCGGGATGAGCAGTTCTTC. It specifies CASSEVVPSRDEQFF.